These 27 T cell receptor beta chains came from one sample sequenced in a study of control samples from healthy donors and cancer patients. Assay used: immunoSEQ multiplex PCR; TCRdb lists only in-frame clones, some missing. The table records some 130,000 clones, roughly 90% of them present only once. The sample comprised blood. These receptors originate from a woman aged 45-60 years in good health.

This clone was counted a single time. This rearrangement joins TRBV28 to TRBJ1-1, with a tentative D call TRBD1 (5 bases). Germline CDR1 is MDHEN and CDR2 is SYDVKM. CDR3 size: 17 residues. Trimming pared 4 bases from V and 0 bases from J, leaving 18 bases between. CDR3 bases: TGTGCCAGCAGTTCCCCGGGGGGAAGCCACATGAACACTGAAGCTTTCTTT. This sequence encodes CASSSPGGSHMNTEAFF.

This rearrangement joins TRBV18 to TRBJ2-6; TRBD1 agrees at 7 bases. The CDR3 is 17 amino acids. Per the germline V gene, CDR1 is KGHSH and CDR2 is LQKENI. The ends lost 5 bases at V and 0 bases at J; junction bases unmatched: 7. The chain's CDR3 is CASSTTQGSSGANVLTF. In DNA, the CDR3 is TGTGCCAGCTCAACTACACAGGGGAGCTCTGGGGCCAACGTCCTGACTTTC.

The V call is TRBV28, the J call TRBJ1-1; D not certain. Germline loops: CDR1 MDHEN, CDR2 SYDVKM. Trimming removed 4 bases from V and 0 bases from J, with 18 bases in between. The CDR3 is made up of 17 amino acids. In DNA, the CDR3 is TGTGCCAGCAGTTCCCAAGACCCGTCCAGCTTGAACACTGAAGCTTTCTTT. This codes for CASSSQDPSSLNTEAFF.

The chain couples TRBV5-6 to TRBJ2-7; no definite D call. V was clipped by 0 bases and J by 2 bases, with 6 bases between them. The CDR3 sequence is 13 residues long. CDR1 SGHDT and CDR2 YYEEEE come from the germline V gene. The CDR3 protein is CASSLDTAYEQYF. The CDR3 coding sequence is TGTGCCAGCAGCTTGGACACGGCCTACGAGCAGTACTTC.

This clone was seen just once. This chain uses TRBV9 with TRBJ1-1; tentatively, D is TRBD1 (6 bases). The ends were cut back, 0 bases at V and 4 bases at J, with 10 bases in the middle. The germline gives CDR1 SGDLS, CDR2 YYNGEE. The CDR3 runs 14 residues. In nucleotides, the CDR3 is TGTGCCAGCAGCGTAGGGCAGGGGAGCACTGAAGCTTTCTTT. As protein: CASSVGQGSTEAFF.

The chain is built from TRBV7-9 and TRBJ2-5; D gene unclear. Germline CDR1 is SEHNR and CDR2 is FQNEAQ (reference sequence). The germline V and J ends were trimmed by 5 bases and 5 bases, with 6 bases remaining between them. CDR3 length: 11 amino acids. The CDR3 region has the DNA TGTGCCAGCAGCCCGACTGAGACCCAGTACTTC. As protein: CASSPTETQYF.

CDR3 protein: CASSLGSYEQYF. DNA of the CDR3: TGTGCCAGCAGCCTTGGGAGCTACGAGCAGTACTTC. The V call is TRBV13, the J call TRBJ2-7; tentative D call: TRBD2 (5 bases). The germline CDR1 and CDR2 sequences are PRHDT and FYEKMQ (reference sequence). V lost 5 bases and J 3 bases, leaving 8 bases between the germline ends. The CDR3 covers 12 residues.

Of note for this clone: Germline is not matched at one junction end, which may reflect a read error. This chain connects TRBV6-6 to TRBJ1-2; 8 positions agree with TRBD1. Per the germline V gene, CDR1 is MNHNY and CDR2 is SVGAGI (reference sequence). This CDR3 is 14 amino acids long. Here the CDR3 reads CASSHSGGEYGYTF. In DNA form, the CDR3 reads TGTGCCAGCAGTCACTCAGGGGGCGAATATGGCTACACCTTC.

The chain carries TRBV10-2 and TRBJ2-1, with 11 bases that match TRBD2. V shed 7 bases, J shed 7 bases, and the junction held 6 bases outside the gene matches. Germline CDR1 and CDR2: WSHSY and SAAADI. CDR3 length: 14 amino acids. CDR3 loop: CASMVAGGVNEQFF. In DNA, the CDR3 is TGCGCCAGCATGGTAGCGGGGGGGGTTAATGAGCAGTTCTTC.

This clone was counted a few times. One junction end disagrees with the germline gene, perhaps due to a read error. The chain combines TRBV5-6 with TRBJ2-3; TRBD1 matches at 8 bases. The CDR3 covers 16 residues. From germline, CDR1 is SGHDT and CDR2 YYEEEE. In nucleotides, the CDR3 is TGTGCCAGCACCCTTTACCGGGACAGGATCACAGATACGCAATATTTT. Encoded protein: CASTLYRDRITDTQYF.

The chain recombines TRBV27 with TRBJ2-1; 10 nucleotides agree with TRBD2. Germline CDR1 MNHEY, CDR2 SMNVEV (reference sequence). The CDR3 is 15 amino acids. V trimming: 3 bases; J trimming: 6 bases; junction bases outside the gene matches: 5. CDR3 nucleotide sequence: TGTGCCAGCAGTTTTCAAGCGGGGGGGCTCAATGAGCAGTTCTTC. Residues: CASSFQAGGLNEQFF.

This clone was detected once. The chain couples TRBV11-2 to TRBJ2-5; 8 nucleotides match TRBD1. The CDR3 has 13 amino acids. Germline CDR1 SGHAT, CDR2 FQNNGV. Trimming cost V 5 bases and J 5 bases; bases outside gene matches: 4. DNA for the CDR3: TGTGCCAGCAGCACGGACAGGGTGGAGACCCAGTACTTC. Amino acids: CASSTDRVETQYF.

This clone was found once. In DNA, the CDR3 is TGTGCCAGCAAGGGGACTGGGGCTGAAGCTTTCTTT. Amino acid sequence: CASKGTGAEAFF. The V and J genes are TRBV6-6 and TRBJ1-1; the D gene is possibly TRBD1 (5 bases). Trimming removed 7 bases at V and 6 bases at J, with 12 bases between. CDR3 length: 12 residues. Germline loops: CDR1 MNHNY, CDR2 SVGAGI (reference sequence).

The chain combines TRBV7-6 with TRBJ2-5; 7 bases are shared with TRBD1. This CDR3 is 17 amino acids long. Germline CDR1 is SGHVS and CDR2 is FNYEAQ. J lost 0 bases, V lost 2 bases, and 9 bases had no gene match. CDR3 nucleotides: TGTGCCAGCAGCTTATTTGCTTCTACAGGGGACCAAGAGACCCAGTACTTC. Its protein product is CASSLFASTGDQETQYF.

This clone was recorded only once. The chain has TRBV7-9 and TRBJ1-4; D is unclear. V was shortened by 0 bases and J by 0 bases, with 8 bases between the two germline ends. There are 16 residues in the CDR3. Germline CDR1 reads SEHNR; CDR2 reads FQNEAQ (reference sequence). The CDR3 DNA reads TGTGCCAGCAGCTTAGCGCAAATGTCAACTAATGAAAAACTGTTTTTT. Its protein product is CASSLAQMSTNEKLFF.

This rearrangement joins TRBV28 to TRBJ1-5, with D perhaps TRBD1 (6 bases). CDR1 is MDHEN and CDR2 is SYDVKM in the germline V gene. Trimming stripped 6 bases from V and 1 base from J, with 16 bases between. The CDR3 covers 16 residues. The CDR3 loop reads CASRKLRTESNQPQHF. CDR3 DNA: TGTGCCAGCAGAAAACTACGGACAGAGAGCAATCAGCCCCAGCATTTT.

In its sample, this clone was seen a few times. V usage is TRBV4-1 and J usage is TRBJ1-5, with a possible D match to TRBD1 (5 bases). Germline values: CDR1 MGHRA, CDR2 YSYEKL. Trimming took 3 bases from V and 4 from J, leaving 13 bases between them. The CDR3 covers 15 residues. As DNA, the CDR3 is TGCGCCAGCAGCCATGGACATGTGCCTAATCAGCCCCAGCATTTT. Translating it yields CASSHGHVPNQPQHF.

The rearrangement links TRBV19 to TRBJ1-2; 11 bases fit TRBD1. The CDR3 spans 14 residues. CDR1 and CDR2 from the germline V gene are LNHDA and SQIVND (reference sequence). Trimming took 6 bases from V and 7 from J; bases not matched to a gene: 7. CDR3 in amino acids: CASSSTGTGGGYTF. In nucleotides, the CDR3 is TGTGCCAGTAGCTCGACCGGGACAGGGGGTGGCTACACCTTC.

The chain employs TRBV7-6 and TRBJ2-1; D perhaps matches TRBD2 (6 bases). The V end lost 7 bases, the J end lost 6 bases, and 22 bases lay between the germline ends. Germline CDR1 and CDR2: SGHVS and FNYEAQ. The CDR3 length is 16 residues. The CDR3 bases are TGTGCCAGCAAAGTAAGCGCGGGATCTACCACCAATGAGCAGTTCTTC. It yields the protein CASKVSAGSTTNEQFF.

The gene calls are TRBV5-6 and TRBJ2-1; either TRBD1 or TRBD2 may fit D (6 bases each). The CDR3 contains 17 residues. V was cut by 0 bases and J by 7 bases, with 20 bases left in between. Germline assignment: CDR1 SGHDT and CDR2 YYEEEE. The CDR3: CASSLVFLGGSLNEQFF. For the CDR3, the DNA is TGTGCCAGCAGCTTGGTCTTTTTGGGGGGCTCGTTAAATGAGCAGTTCTTC.

The chain joins TRBV6-6 to TRBJ1-6, with unresolved D. Germline V lookup: CDR1 MNHNY, CDR2 SVGAGI (reference sequence). V lost 0 bases and J lost 6, with 9 bases in between. This CDR3 is built from 15 residues. The CDR3 DNA follows: TGTGCCAGCAGTTACTCAGGAGGTCCTAATTCACCCCTCCACTTT. Translated: CASSYSGGPNSPLHF.

Worth noting for this clone: The sample holds other DNA sequences that translate to the same CDR3. V usage is TRBV25-1 and J usage is TRBJ2-4; the D gene could be TRBD1 or TRBD2 (5 bases each). V shed 6 bases and J shed 1 base, with 16 bases lying between them. CDR1 MGHDK and CDR2 SYGVNS come from the germline V gene. CDR3 length: 16 residues. The CDR3 sequence is CASSEGPTGAKNIQYF. CDR3 DNA sequence: TGTGCCAGCAGCGAGGGACCCACCGGGGCCAAAAACATTCAGTACTTC.

The CDR3 sequence is CASSRTSGRALETQYF. DNA of the CDR3: TGTGCCAGCAGCCGAACTAGCGGGAGGGCTCTTGAGACCCAGTACTTC. The chain joins TRBV7-8 to TRBJ2-5; the match to TRBD2 covers 13 bases. The CDR3 runs to 16 residues. Losses at the gene ends were 5 bases for V and 5 bases for J; bases not matched to a gene: 8. Germline V CDR1 and CDR2: SGHVS, FQNEAQ.

The genes are TRBV28 and TRBJ1-1; maybe TRBD1 (5 bases). Trimming left V 6 bases short and J 1 base short, with 21 bases between. This CDR3 is built from 17 residues. Germline CDR1 reads MDHEN; CDR2 reads SYDVKM. DNA of the CDR3: TGTGCCAGCAGGCAACTGCCCCTGGGACCGAGGAACACTGAAGCTTTCTTT. Encoded protein: CASRQLPLGPRNTEAFF.

The chain recombines TRBV24-1 with TRBJ1-4; 7 positions agree with TRBD1. V lost 3 bases to trimming and J lost 0 bases; unmatched junction nucleotides: 12. The CDR3 has 19 residues. CDR1 and CDR2 (germline): KGHDR, SFDVKD. CDR3 loop: CATSDGDSLNPTTNEKLFF. The CDR3 DNA reads TGTGCCACCAGTGATGGGGACAGCTTAAACCCGACAACTAATGAAAAACTGTTTTTT.

V usage is TRBV7-2 and J usage is TRBJ1-6; tentative D call: TRBD1 (5 bases). This CDR3 comprises 16 residues. CDR1 is SGHTA and CDR2 is FQGNSA in the germline V gene. V shed 4 bases and J shed 7 bases, with 17 bases lying between them. Here the CDR3 DNA reads TGTGCCAGCAGCTCCCCGGGGGGAGCCTTCAATTCACCCCTCCACTTT. The encoded protein is CASSSPGGAFNSPLHF.

As regards this clone: This sample also contains other DNA sequences that code for the same CDR3. The genes are TRBV12-3 or TRBV12-4 and TRBJ2-7; D gene uncertain. The germline V and J ends were trimmed by 5 bases and 3 bases, with 5 bases remaining between them. The CDR3 extends over 11 amino acids. Here the CDR3 DNA reads TGTGCCAGCAGTCTTGGCTACGAGCAGTACTTC. Translated: CASSLGYEQYF.